Following are 5 T cell receptor beta chains from one sample sequenced in a study of beta chain features in type 1 diabetes. Sequenced material consisted of expressed TCRB transcripts (all of the isolated RNA was reverse transcribed). TCRdb's copy holds only in-frame clones and misses some; the assay was immunoSEQ multiplex PCR. Here the sample spans under 250,000 clones, roughly a tenth being singletons. Input material: central memory CD4+ T cells from blood. Receptors were obtained from a man between 18 and 35 years old in good health.

This clone was counted a few times. V gene TRBV7-9 combines with J gene TRBJ2-1; 7 nucleotides match TRBD2. Germline V CDR1 and CDR2: SEHNR, FQNEAQ (reference sequence). The length of the CDR3 is 14 residues. The V gene end was trimmed by 5 bases and the J gene end by 8 bases; junction bases not matched to a gene: 9. The CDR3 DNA follows: TGTGCCAGCAGCCCCTTAGGTGCGGGAGATGAGCAGTTCTTC. Its protein is CASSPLGAGDEQFF.

V gene TRBV11-3 combines with J gene TRBJ2-3; the D gene is possibly TRBD1 (6 bases). The CDR3 is 13 amino acids. The V end was cut by 5 bases, the J end by 5 bases, with 11 bases between. The germline V gene encodes CDR1 SGHNT and CDR2 YENEEA. This chain's CDR3 is CASSTRTEDTQYF. The CDR3 nucleotides read TGTGCCAGCAGCACGAGGACAGAAGATACGCAGTATTTT.

This clone came up a few times. The gene calls are TRBV9 and TRBJ2-5; TRBD1 or TRBD2 may be the D gene (5 bases each). V was trimmed by 0 bases and J by 4 bases, leaving 19 bases between them. Germline CDR1 is SGDLS and CDR2 is YYNGEE. The CDR3 sequence is 17 residues long. The CDR3 DNA sequence: TGTGCCAGCAGCGTAGGCCTCGGGGCTAGTTTGGCAGAGACCCAGTACTTC. This translates into CASSVGLGASLAETQYF.

V usage is TRBV5-6 and J usage is TRBJ2-5, with a weak D call TRBD1 (6 bases). Germline V gene lookup returns CDR1 SGHDT and CDR2 YYEEEE. Trimming took off 4 bases at V and 1 base at J, with 14 bases between the two ends. The CDR3 runs to 15 residues. Here the CDR3 DNA reads TGTGCCAGCAGCATAATAGGACAGCCCCAAGAGACCCAGTACTTC. Protein product: CASSIIGQPQETQYF. Full variable domain (missing parts from reference TRBV5-6 and TRBJ2-5): DAGVTQSPTHLIKTRGQQVTLRCSPKSGHDTVSWYQQALGQGPQFIFQYYEEEERQRGNFPDRFSGHQFPNYSSELNVNALLLGDSALYLCASSIIGQPQETQYFGPGTRLLVL.

In its sample, this clone was seen a few times. V gene TRBV6-5 combines with J gene TRBJ1-5; tentatively, D is TRBD1 (5 bases). V lost 4 bases, J lost 5 bases, and 9 bases lay in between. This CDR3 comprises 13 residues. Germline CDR1 and CDR2: MNHEY and SVGAGI. In DNA, the CDR3 is TGTGCCAGCAGTTGGGGACGGGATCAGCCCCAGCATTTT. It yields the protein CASSWGRDQPQHF.